These 9 T cell receptor beta chains were all obtained from the same sample, sequenced in a study of T cell repertoires in cytomegalovirus infection. The antigens for these receptors are not known. Each CDR3 protein gets one entry after TCRdb re-called the reads with MiXCR. The sample has some 130,000 distinct CDR3 sequences, over 25% seen once. The sequenced sample was CD8+ T cells from cultured PBMCs, obtained from culture after CMV antigen stimulation. The receptors derive from a human donor in good health (CMV status not recorded). Some clones in this sample may be carry-over from other donors' samples.

The J gene is TRBJ2-5, the V gene TRBV12-3 or TRBV12-4; weak D call: TRBD2 (7 bases). There are 14 residues in the CDR3. V was shortened by 7 bases and J by 5 bases, with 17 bases between the two germline ends. CDR3 nucleotide sequence: TGTGCCAGCACCTGGGGAGGGGGAGGCGAGACCCAGTACTTC. It yields the protein CASTWGGGGETQYF.

The CDR3 reads CASSPYRGAWSFPNEQFF. In nucleotides, the CDR3 is TGTGCCAGCAGCCCCTATAGGGGGGCCTGGTCCTTTCCCAATGAGCAGTTCTTC. V usage is TRBV7-9 and J usage is TRBJ2-1; the D call may be TRBD1 or TRBD2 (6 bases each). The germline V gene encodes CDR1 SEHNR and CDR2 FQNEAQ (reference sequence). This CDR3 is 18 amino acids long. Trimming pared 5 bases from V and 6 bases from J, leaving 26 bases between.

The chain recombines TRBV20-1 with TRBJ2-1; perhaps D is TRBD1 or TRBD2 (5 bases each). CDR1 DFQATT and CDR2 SNEGSKA come from the germline V gene (reference sequence). The V end was cut by 1 base, the J end by 1 base, with 11 bases between. The CDR3 runs to 15 residues. The DNA for the CDR3 is TGCAGTGCTAGAGCCCGGGACGGATCCTACAATGAGCAGTTCTTC. It codes for CSARARDGSYNEQFF.

The CDR3 DNA sequence: TGTGCCAGCAGCTCTGGACAGGGGACGATGAACACTGAAGCTTTCTTT. Encoded protein: CASSSGQGTMNTEAFF. V gene TRBV11-3 combines with J gene TRBJ1-1; 9 bases align to TRBD1. Germline values: CDR1 SGHNT, CDR2 YENEEA. The CDR3 is 16 amino acids. V shed 4 bases and J 0 bases; nucleotides not matched to a gene: 6.

This chain links TRBV19 with TRBJ2-6; 11 bases map to TRBD1. The V gene end was trimmed by 9 bases and the J gene end by 0 bases; junction bases not matched to a gene: 7. CDR3 length: 17 residues. Germline lookup yields CDR1 LNHDA and CDR2 SQIVND (reference sequence). DNA of the CDR3: TGTGCCAGCTCGTCCGGGACAGGGGGCTCTGGGGCCAACGTCCTGACTTTC. Its translation is CASSSGTGGSGANVLTF.

This chain uses TRBV6-8 with TRBJ1-1; the D is unclear. Trimming took off 0 bases at V and 0 bases at J, with 11 bases between the two ends. Germline V gene sequence: CDR1 MNHGY, CDR2 SAAAGT. The CDR3 is made up of 16 amino acids. CDR3 DNA sequence: TGTGCCAGCAGTTACTCTCGAGGTTCTATGAACACTGAAGCTTTCTTT. Amino acid sequence: CASSYSRGSMNTEAFF.

The V call is TRBV12-3 or TRBV12-4, the J call TRBJ1-1; 7 bases fit TRBD1. The CDR3 consists of 15 residues. The V segment lost 8 bases and the J segment 3 bases; nucleotides outside the gene matches: 12. The DNA of the CDR3 is TGTGCCAGCCAATCGGGCAGGGGGATCCACACTGAAGCTTTCTTT. Translation: CASQSGRGIHTEAFF.

This clonotype was seen more than once but under ten times. The CDR3 here is CASSDTPGLYGYTF. CDR3 bases: TGTGCCAGCTCAGATACGCCGGGTCTCTATGGCTACACCTTC. V usage is TRBV18 and J usage is TRBJ1-2; D is ambiguous. The CDR3 spans 14 residues. Deletions cut 5 bases from V and 4 bases from J, with 14 bases between. CDR1 and CDR2 (germline): KGHSH, LQKENI.

The chain has TRBV5-1 and TRBJ2-7; 7 positions match TRBD2. V shed 0 bases and J 7 bases; nucleotides not matched to a gene: 10. This CDR3 spans 15 amino acids. CDR1 is SGHRS and CDR2 is YFSETQ in the germline V gene. The CDR3 protein is CASSLGLGLLVEQYF. The CDR3 DNA is TGCGCCAGCAGCTTGGGCTTGGGACTACTAGTGGAGCAGTACTTC.